These T cell receptor beta chains were read from a single sample in a study of technical replicates of blood from a few donors. TCRdb's copy holds only in-frame clones and misses some; the assay was immunoSEQ multiplex PCR. Found here are about 67,000 clones, 95% to 98% of them singletons; the top ten hold over 0.15%. Sequenced: T cells isolated from PBMCs. The source of these receptors is a human donor in good health. Both conserved end residues are part of each CDR3. Fields, in order: CDR3 protein, CDR3 DNA, V gene, J gene, CDR3 length, D gene, clone size. A D gene is named only where the DNA matches it firmly. Not every row has a clone size; where given, it reads once, few, many or a size class.

CDR3: CASSDRLAGGSTDTQYF; DNA: TGTGCCAGCAGCGACCGACTAGCGGGGGGGAGCACAGATACGCAGTATTTT; V: TRBV7-6; J: TRBJ2-3; length: 17; D: TRBD2; size: NA
CDR3: CASSVEPGTADTQYF; DNA: TGTGCCAGCAGCGTAGAACCCGGGACAGCGGATACGCAGTATTTT; V: TRBV9; J: TRBJ2-3; length: 15; D: TRBD1; size: NA
CDR3: CASSRGQGVGSPLHF; DNA: TGCGCCAGCAGCCGCGGACAGGGGGTGGGTTCACCCCTCCACTTT; V: TRBV5-1; J: TRBJ1-6; length: 15; D: TRBD1; size: NA
CDR3: CATSWGRMNTEAFF; DNA: TGTGCCACCAGCTGGGGGCGGATGAACACTGAAGCTTTCTTT; V: TRBV15; J: TRBJ1-1; length: 14; D: NA; size: NA
CDR3: CAWSRGTYGYTF; DNA: TGTGCCTGGAGTAGGGGAACCTATGGCTACACCTTC; V: TRBV30; J: TRBJ1-2; length: 12; D: NA; size: NA
CDR3: CAISGEASIFEQYF; DNA: TGTGCCATCAGTGGTGAAGCCTCCATCTTCGAGCAGTACTTC; V: TRBV10-3; J: TRBJ2-7; length: 14; D: NA; size: NA
CDR3: CASSRTGEQPQHF; DNA: TGTGCCAGCAGCAGGACAGGGGAACAGCCCCAGCATTTT; V: TRBV5-6; J: TRBJ1-5; length: 13; D: TRBD1; size: NA
CDR3: CASSYPGEAFF; DNA: TGTGCCAGCAGTTACCCGGGAGAAGCTTTCTTT; V: TRBV6-6; J: TRBJ1-1; length: 11; D: NA; size: NA
CDR3: CASSLDRQGGGNTIYF; DNA: TGTGCCAGCAGCTTAGATCGTCAGGGAGGTGGAAACACCATATATTTT; V: TRBV7-6; J: TRBJ1-3; length: 16; D: NA; size: NA
CDR3: CASSLVGGGMRGDTQYF; DNA: TGTGCCAGCAGCTTAGTAGGCGGGGGAATGAGGGGAGATACGCAGTATTTT; V: TRBV7-6; J: TRBJ2-3; length: 17; D: TRBD2; size: NA
CDR3: CASSVVSNTEAFF; DNA: TGTGCCAGCAGCGTAGTGAGCAACACTGAAGCTTTCTTT; V: TRBV9; J: TRBJ1-1; length: 13; D: NA; size: NA
CDR3: CASSRTTGGNYGYTF; DNA: TGTGCCAGCAGCCGGACGACAGGGGGTAACTATGGCTACACCTTC; V: TRBV7-9; J: TRBJ1-2; length: 15; D: TRBD1; size: once
CDR3: CASSESAVIYGYTF; DNA: TGTGCCAGCAGTGAATCTGCGGTCATCTATGGCTACACCTTC; V: TRBV25-1; J: TRBJ1-2; length: 14; D: NA; size: NA
CDR3: CASSGQKETQYF; DNA: TGTGCCAGCAGTGGGCAGAAAGAGACCCAGTACTTC; V: TRBV2; J: TRBJ2-5; length: 12; D: NA; size: NA
CDR3: CAWDNPNYNEQFF; DNA: TGTGCCTGGGACAACCCCAACTACAATGAGCAGTTCTTC; V: TRBV30; J: TRBJ2-1; length: 13; D: NA; size: NA
CDR3: CASSLGGFIEKLFF; DNA: TGTGCCAGCAGTTTAGGGGGCTTTATTGAAAAACTGTTTTTT; V: TRBV27; J: TRBJ1-4; length: 14; D: NA; size: NA
CDR3: CASSYIRGTLYEQYF; DNA: TGTGCCAGCAGTTATATCCGCGGGACCCTCTACGAGCAGTACTTC; V: TRBV6-5; J: TRBJ2-7; length: 15; D: NA; size: NA
CDR3: CASSPYRGRGHYGYTF; DNA: TGTGCCAGCAGCCCCTACCGGGGCAGGGGGCACTATGGCTACACCTTC; V: TRBV11-2; J: TRBJ1-2; length: 16; D: TRBD1; size: NA
CDR3: CAGVISRGTDTQYF; DNA: TGTGCCGGAGTAATTAGCAGGGGCACAGATACGCAGTATTTT; V: TRBV30; J: TRBJ2-3; length: 14; D: NA; size: NA
CDR3: CASTNPGGLNYGYTF; DNA: TGTGCCAGCACCAACCCCGGGGGTCTTAACTATGGCTACACCTTC; V: TRBV5-4; J: TRBJ1-2; length: 15; D: NA; size: NA
CDR3: CASSYSTSGGYEQFF; DNA: TGTGCCAGCAGTTACTCGACTAGCGGGGGGTATGAGCAGTTCTTC; V: TRBV6-5; J: TRBJ2-1; length: 15; D: TRBD2; size: NA
CDR3: CASSIAFSYEQYF; DNA: TGCGCCAGCAGCATAGCTTTTTCCTACGAGCAGTACTTC; V: TRBV5-1; J: TRBJ2-7; length: 13; D: NA; size: NA
CDR3: CASSPGGIEQYF; DNA: TGTGCCAGCAGCCCGGGGGGGATCGAGCAGTACTTC; V: TRBV5-4; J: TRBJ2-7; length: 12; D: TRBD2; size: NA
CDR3: CASSDRGGEKLFF; DNA: TGCGCCAGCAGCGACAGGGGAGGGGAAAAACTGTTTTTT; V: TRBV5-1; J: TRBJ1-4; length: 13; D: TRBD1; size: NA
CDR3: CASSLDGRTGETQYF; DNA: TGCGCCAGCAGCTTGGACGGGCGGACTGGGGAGACCCAGTACTTC; V: TRBV5-1; J: TRBJ2-5; length: 15; D: NA; size: NA
CDR3: CASSLGASTKEQFF; DNA: TGTGCCAGCAGCTTAGGCGCCAGTACGAAAGAGCAGTTCTTC; V: TRBV13; J: TRBJ2-1; length: 14; D: NA; size: NA
CDR3: CASSPDGTYSYEQYF; DNA: TGCGCCAGCAGCCCGGATGGGACTTACTCCTACGAGCAGTACTTC; V: TRBV5-1; J: TRBJ2-7; length: 15; D: NA; size: NA
CDR3: CASSVSPIPKQGTGYTF; DNA: TGTGCCAGCAGCGTATCCCCCATCCCGAAACAGGGTACTGGCTACACCTTC; V: TRBV9; J: TRBJ1-2; length: 17; D: NA; size: NA
CDR3: CASRASGGAYNEQFF; DNA: TGTGCCAGTAGGGCTAGCGGGGGGGCCTACAATGAGCAGTTCTTC; V: TRBV19; J: TRBJ2-1; length: 15; D: TRBD2; size: NA
CDR3: CATSGGIGEKLFF; DNA: TGTGCCACCAGTGGGGGGATTGGTGAAAAACTGTTTTTT; V: TRBV15; J: TRBJ1-4; length: 13; D: NA; size: NA
CDR3: CASSFPGQGTAGELFF; DNA: TGTGCCAGCAGCTTTCCGGGACAGGGGACGGCCGGGGAGCTGTTTTTT; V: TRBV7-9; J: TRBJ2-2; length: 16; D: TRBD1; size: NA
CDR3: CASSLTYEQYF; DNA: TGTGCCAGCAGCCTAACCTACGAGCAGTACTTC; V: TRBV5-6; J: TRBJ2-7; length: 11; D: NA; size: NA
CDR3: CASSLWGGGTDTQYF; DNA: TGCGCCAGCAGCTTGTGGGGGGGTGGCACAGATACGCAGTATTTT; V: TRBV5-1; J: TRBJ2-3; length: 15; D: TRBD2; size: NA
CDR3: CASRWWGDQETQYF; DNA: TGTGCCAGCAGGTGGTGGGGAGACCAAGAGACCCAGTACTTC; V: TRBV27; J: TRBJ2-5; length: 14; D: NA; size: once
CDR3: CASSLKTGGREQYF; DNA: TGTGCCAGCAGCTTAAAGACAGGAGGTCGCGAGCAGTACTTC; V: TRBV7-9; J: TRBJ2-7; length: 14; D: NA; size: NA
CDR3: CASRPSVSGYTF; DNA: TGTGCCAGCAGACCAAGCGTATCTGGCTACACCTTC; V: TRBV5-4; J: TRBJ1-2; length: 12; D: NA; size: NA
CDR3: CASSPRTGLYEQYF; DNA: TGTGCCAGCAGCCCCCGGACAGGCCTCTACGAGCAGTACTTC; V: TRBV7-9; J: TRBJ2-7; length: 14; D: TRBD1; size: NA
CDR3: CATSREKGLAVSTDTQYF; DNA: TGTGCCACCAGCAGGGAAAAGGGACTAGCGGTTAGCACAGATACGCAGTATTTT; V: TRBV15; J: TRBJ2-3; length: 18; D: TRBD2; size: NA
CDR3: CASSLSPRRGQETQYF; DNA: TGCGCCAGCAGCCTATCACCTCGCAGGGGCCAAGAGACCCAGTACTTC; V: TRBV4-1; J: TRBJ2-5; length: 16; D: NA; size: NA
CDR3: CASRTGSEQYF; DNA: TGTGCCAGCAGAACAGGGTCCGAGCAGTACTTC; V: TRBV2; J: TRBJ2-7; length: 11; D: NA; size: NA
CDR3: CASSLGRGSIDGYTF; DNA: TGCGCCAGCAGCTTGGGCCGAGGGAGTATAGATGGCTACACCTTC; V: TRBV5-1; J: TRBJ1-2; length: 15; D: NA; size: NA
CDR3: CASSYSQGGERYF; DNA: TGTGCCAGCAGTTACTCACAGGGGGGGGAACGGTACTTC; V: TRBV6-6; J: TRBJ2-4; length: 13; D: NA; size: NA
CDR3: CASSYSTYNEQFF; DNA: TGTGCCAGTTCCTATTCGACCTACAATGAGCAGTTCTTC; V: TRBV28; J: TRBJ2-1; length: 13; D: NA; size: once
CDR3: CAPRREGLHEQFF; DNA: TGTGCCCCTCGCCGGGAGGGCCTGCATGAGCAGTTCTTC; V: TRBV30; J: TRBJ2-1; length: 13; D: TRBD2; size: NA
CDR3: CAWSSTTGGTEAFF; DNA: TGTGCCTGGAGTTCCACAACCGGGGGAACTGAAGCTTTCTTT; V: TRBV30; J: TRBJ1-1; length: 14; D: NA; size: NA